This T cell receptor beta chain originates from a study of CD8+ T cells in alopecia areata. In the study overall: Severity among treated patients was scored by the percentage of scalp area affected. The study's findings and limits: Treatment with tofacitinib significantly lowered scalp clonality and reduced expanded CD8+ clones among the top 100.

CDR1 SEHNR and CDR2 FQNEAQ come from the germline V gene (reference sequence). The CDR3 length is 13 residues. Between the trimmed V and J ends, which lost 6 bases and 3 bases, there was a span of 12 bases. With respect to this clone: Its antigen is unidentified.

The treatment is: oral pan-JAK inhibitor, 5-10 mg twice daily. Sorting of PBMCs yielded the CD4+ and CD8+ T cells. Sequencing relied on a cDNA template that was reverse transcribed from extracted RNA. Libraries were prepared by immunoSEQ multiplex PCR; TCRdb keeps only in-frame clonotypes and omits some of them. The sample lists 150,000 to 250,000 clones, 58% occurring once. Sequences were derived from CD4+ T cells sorted from blood, sampled at week 24, from a patient treated with tofacitinib. This TCR came from a human donor with alopecia areata. This chain connects TRBV7-9 to TRBJ2-7; no clear D. The CDR3 reads CASSTPNNYEQYF. The CDR3, as DNA: TGTGCCAGCAGTACTCCGAATAACTACGAGCAGTACTTC.